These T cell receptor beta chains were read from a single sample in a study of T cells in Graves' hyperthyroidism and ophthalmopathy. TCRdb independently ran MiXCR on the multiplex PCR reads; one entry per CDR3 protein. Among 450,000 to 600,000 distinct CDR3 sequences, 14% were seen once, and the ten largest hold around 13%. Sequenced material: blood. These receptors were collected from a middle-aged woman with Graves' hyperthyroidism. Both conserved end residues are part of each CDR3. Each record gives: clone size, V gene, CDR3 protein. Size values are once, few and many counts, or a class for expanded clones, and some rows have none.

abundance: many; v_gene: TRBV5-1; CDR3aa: CASSLGVTGSLSGRSGEQFF
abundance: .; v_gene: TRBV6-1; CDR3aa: CASSEAGGPQPQHF
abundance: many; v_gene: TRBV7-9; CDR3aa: CASSRGDSSYNEQFF
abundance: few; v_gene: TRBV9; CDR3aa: CASSVTGTLSTDTQYF
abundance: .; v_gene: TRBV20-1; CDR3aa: CSARRQGANYGYTF
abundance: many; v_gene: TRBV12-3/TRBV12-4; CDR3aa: CASSPTGRAEKLFF
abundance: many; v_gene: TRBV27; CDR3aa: CASSLWGQLNTGELFF
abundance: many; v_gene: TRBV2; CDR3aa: CASSTGSTEAFF
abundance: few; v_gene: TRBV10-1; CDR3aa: CASSESSGPYEQYF
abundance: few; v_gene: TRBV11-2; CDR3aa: CASSKSGTSGRAVPRSSYEQYF
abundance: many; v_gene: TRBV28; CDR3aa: CASRFDRGQSYTF
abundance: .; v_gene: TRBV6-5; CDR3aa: CASSYSDRTLSTDTQYF
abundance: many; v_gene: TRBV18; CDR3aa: CASSSSTPEQYF
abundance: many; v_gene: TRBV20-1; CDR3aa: CSTSGLTDTQYF
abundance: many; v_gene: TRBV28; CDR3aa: CASSLIAGELFF
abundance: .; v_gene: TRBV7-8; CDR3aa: CASSPGTQGGGELFF
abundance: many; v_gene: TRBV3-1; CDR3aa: CASSQSGLGQPQHF
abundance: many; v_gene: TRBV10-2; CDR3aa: CATRRQEWNTEAFF
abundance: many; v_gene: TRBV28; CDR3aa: CASSLSGISTEAFF
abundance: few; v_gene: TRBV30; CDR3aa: CAWNADLGRDYTF
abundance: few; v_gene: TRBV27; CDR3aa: CASAPGGRWELFF
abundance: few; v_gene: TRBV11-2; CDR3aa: CASSFTSGKAVGELFF
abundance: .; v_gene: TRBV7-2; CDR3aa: CASSLPESSYDEQFF
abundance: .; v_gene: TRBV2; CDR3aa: CASRGSSWDTQYF
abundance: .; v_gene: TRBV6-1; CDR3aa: CASKGQGLRNTEAFF
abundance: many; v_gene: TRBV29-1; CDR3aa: CSVEKPGQGVYEQYF
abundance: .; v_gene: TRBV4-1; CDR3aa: CASSHETDPIYNEQFF
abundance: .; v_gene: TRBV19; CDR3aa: CASAPRQGGYEQYF
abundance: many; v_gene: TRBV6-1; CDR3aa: CASSHRDMNTEAFF
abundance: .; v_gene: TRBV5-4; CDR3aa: CASSSASGGFYNEQFF
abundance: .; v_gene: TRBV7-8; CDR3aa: CASSWDRQKGSYNSPLHF
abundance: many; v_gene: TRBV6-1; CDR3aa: CASSQGLYNEQFF
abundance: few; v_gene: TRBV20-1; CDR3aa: CSARDTVGQGQWEGYTF